Listed here are 27 T cell receptor beta chains from one sample, sequenced in a study of regulatory T cells in long-lasting Graves disease. The time point is: newly diagnosed GD, antithyroid drugs for less than 3 months. Construction of the TCR library relied on RNA isolated from PBMCs. Researchers made TCR beta libraries by using iRepertoire HTBI primers and running Arm-PCR on CDR3 regions. In TCRdb, the multiplex PCR reads were re-called with MiXCR into one record per CDR3 protein. The sample includes roughly 530,000 distinct CDR3 sequences, roughly 15% of them seen just once. These data also featured in a second study, about T cells in Graves' hyperthyroidism and ophthalmopathy.

The source material was peripheral blood mononuclear cells (PBMCs), sampled at new diagnosis, from a patient treated with antithyroid drugs. These receptors all stem from a woman aged 40 to 65 with Graves disease.

This clonotype was counted a few times. CDR3 region: CARTIHPGGNTIYF. Written as DNA, the CDR3 is TGTGCCAGGACGATCCACCCCGGCGGAAACACCATATATTTT. The V gene is TRBV27, the J gene TRBJ1-3; D unresolved. The CDR3 contains 14 residues. V gave up 9 bases and J gave up 4 bases, with 16 bases separating them. Germline V gene data show CDR1 as MNHEY and CDR2 as SMNVEV (reference sequence).

This clonotype was seen just once. Given a far larger clone just one base away, this is likely a sequencing read error. J is TRBJ2-1 and V is TRBV27; 12 bases are a match to TRBD2. The end of the DNA is better explained by TRBJ2-7, so the J call may be wrong. There are 17 residues in the CDR3. CDR1 is MNHEY and CDR2 is SMNVEV in the germline V gene (reference sequence). In DNA form, the CDR3 reads TGTGCCAGCAGCTGGACTAGCGGGGAAAGCTCCTACAATGAGCAGTACTTC. Translating it yields CASSWTSGESSYNEQYF.

This clonotype was counted many times. V and J are TRBV20-1 and TRBJ2-1; no reliable D call. The V gene's germline CDR1 is DFQATT and CDR2 SNEGSKA (reference sequence). The V gene lost 3 bases and the J gene lost 4 bases, with 10 bases spanning the gap. The CDR3 contains 13 residues. Here the CDR3 reads CSASPDSYNEQFF. CDR3 in DNA: TGCAGTGCTAGCCCCGATTCGTACAATGAGCAGTTCTTC.

J is TRBJ1-5 and V is TRBV28; D is undetermined. CDR3 length: 13 residues. Germline V gene sequence: CDR1 MDHEN, CDR2 SYDVKM. Between the trimmed V and J ends, which lost 3 bases and 8 bases, there was a span of 11 bases. The CDR3 loop reads CASSFNFVEPQHF. The DNA of the CDR3 is TGTGCCAGCAGTTTCAATTTCGTCGAGCCCCAGCATTTT.

The rearrangement links TRBV6-9 to TRBJ1-1; no reliable D call. V dropped 3 bases and J dropped 2 bases, with 13 bases sitting between them. This CDR3 is 15 amino acids long. Germline loops: CDR1 MNHGY, CDR2 SVAAGI. The CDR3 is CASSYELGYNTEAFF. The CDR3 DNA reads TGTGCCAGCAGTTACGAACTCGGTTATAACACTGAAGCTTTCTTT.

The rearrangement joins TRBV11-3 to TRBJ1-2, with unresolved D. CDR3 size: 13 residues. The V end lost 2 bases, the J end lost 5 bases, and 9 bases lay between the germline ends. Germline V gives CDR1 SGHNT, CDR2 YENEEA. The CDR3 DNA follows: TGTGCCAGCAGCTTAAGGGCAGAGTATGGCTACACCTTC. Encoded protein: CASSLRAEYGYTF.

In this sample, this clonotype turned up a few times. V gene TRBV15 combines with J gene TRBJ1-6; 7 bases fit TRBD1. In germline, CDR1 is LNHNV, CDR2 YYDKDF (reference sequence). Trimming removed 4 bases from V and 7 bases from J; junction bases left unmatched: 7. This CDR3 is 15 amino acids long. CDR3 residues: CATSNQGVWNSPLHF. As DNA, the CDR3 is TGTGCCACCAGCAATCAGGGGGTCTGGAATTCACCCCTCCACTTT.

This CDR3 reads CASSQSGQSYEQYF. The CDR3, as DNA: TGCGCCAGCAGCCAATCGGGACAGTCCTACGAGCAGTACTTC. This chain links TRBV5-1 with TRBJ2-7; 7 bases map to TRBD1. V lost 4 bases to trimming and J lost 1 base; unmatched junction nucleotides: 5. Germline lookup yields CDR1 SGHRS and CDR2 YFSETQ. The CDR3 runs to 14 residues.

V usage is TRBV7-3 and J usage is TRBJ2-3; D uncertain. V was shortened by 5 bases and J by 1 base, with 10 bases between the two germline ends. The CDR3 length is 14 residues. Germline V lookup: CDR1 SGHTA, CDR2 FQGTGA. In DNA form, the CDR3 reads TGTGCCAGCAGCCCCGACGGAGGCACAGATACGCAGTATTTT. Translating gives CASSPDGGTDTQYF.

This clonotype has only a few counts. V usage is TRBV6-1 and J usage is TRBJ1-3; weak D call: TRBD1 (6 bases). Germline CDR1 MNHNS, CDR2 SASEGT. Between the trimmed V and J ends, which lost 11 bases and 0 bases, there was a span of 14 bases. This CDR3 region has 14 residues. CDR3 sequence: CAVHTGLSGNTIYF. CDR3 in DNA: TGTGCCGTTCATACAGGGCTCTCTGGAAACACCATATATTTT.

There are a few counts of this clonotype. This sequence joins TRBV6-5 and TRBJ1-2; the D gene is possibly TRBD1 (6 bases). Germline values: CDR1 MNHEY, CDR2 SVGAGI. The CDR3 runs to 14 residues. Trimming left V 2 bases short and J 5 bases short, with 12 bases between. Written as DNA, the CDR3 is TGTGCCAGCAGTTACGGTCAGGGGCGGTATGGCTACACCTTC. Translating it yields CASSYGQGRYGYTF.

This clonotype was seen ten or more times. The J gene is TRBJ1-2, the V gene TRBV6-5; the D is unclear. Trimming removed 0 bases at V and 4 bases at J, with 12 bases between. The germline gives CDR1 MNHEY, CDR2 SVGAGI. The CDR3 spans 15 residues. Written as DNA, the CDR3 is TGTGCCAGCAGTTACTCTCCCGGACCCTCCTATGGCTACACCTTC. The encoded protein is CASSYSPGPSYGYTF.

As to this clonotype: A much larger clone is a single base away; this may be a read error. The CDR3 does not close with the conserved phenylalanine or tryptophan, likely indicating a read error. The chain couples TRBV3-1 to TRBJ2-7; D is ambiguous. The CDR3 contains 14 residues. Trimming cost V 5 bases and J 6 bases, with 17 bases left between them. Germline lookup yields CDR1 LGHDT and CDR2 YNNKEL (reference sequence). The CDR3 DNA reads as TGTGCCAGCAGCTCCATAGCAGGTTTCGGCGAGCAGTACTCC. This gives the protein CASSSIAGFGEQYS.

This clonotype has a count of ten or more. This CDR3 is CASRGEGGYTF. CDR3 nucleotide sequence: TGTGCCAGCAGAGGGGAGGGCGGCTACACCTTC. V and J are TRBV2 and TRBJ1-2, with D possibly TRBD1 on 5 matching bases. Deletions cut 6 bases from V and 8 bases from J, with 10 bases between. The germline CDR1 and CDR2 sequences are SNHLY and FYNNEI. This CDR3 has 11 residues.

As to this clonotype: A read error may produce the germline difference seen at one junction end. CDR3 region: CASREVGPQHF. Here the CDR3 DNA reads TGTGCCAGCAGAGAAGTGGGGCCCCAGCATTTT. The chain carries TRBV6-1 and TRBJ1-5; D gene ambiguous. From germline, CDR1 is MNHNS and CDR2 SASEGT. The CDR3 consists of 11 residues.

This clonotype occurred a few times. This chain uses TRBV5-6 with TRBJ1-5, with 9 bases lining up with TRBD1. CDR3 length: 15 residues. Trimming at V came to 3 bases and at J to 6 bases, leaving 7 bases not matched to a gene. Germline assignment: CDR1 SGHDT and CDR2 YYEEEE. This CDR3 is CASSWGTGMGQPQHF. The CDR3 nucleotides are TGTGCCAGCAGCTGGGGGACAGGGATGGGTCAGCCCCAGCATTTT.

At least ten counts were recorded for this clonotype. The gene calls are TRBV3-1 and TRBJ2-5; possible D gene TRBD2, 6 bases. Germline V gene sequence: CDR1 LGHDT, CDR2 YNNKEL (reference sequence). The CDR3 has 14 residues. V gave up 4 bases and J gave up 1 base, with 10 bases separating them. CDR3 region: CASSPGLPQETQYF. For the CDR3, the DNA is TGTGCCAGCAGCCCAGGACTACCCCAAGAGACCCAGTACTTC.

This clonotype has ten or more counts. The V gene is TRBV2, the J gene TRBJ2-5; D unclear. The CDR3 covers 13 residues. The V end was cut by 8 bases, the J end by 0 bases, with 10 bases between. CDR1 SNHLY and CDR2 FYNNEI come from the germline V gene. The CDR3 DNA sequence: TGTGCCAGCCAGTGGACGAACCAAGAGACCCAGTACTTC. Translation gives CASQWTNQETQYF.

This clonotype was seen at least ten times. The chain joins TRBV20-1 to TRBJ2-1, with a tentative D call TRBD1 (6 bases). This CDR3 has 13 amino acids. V was shortened by 2 bases and J by 7 bases, with 12 bases between the two germline ends. Per the germline V gene, CDR1 is DFQATT and CDR2 is SNEGSKA (reference sequence). CDR3 DNA sequence: TGCAGTGCTAGACACACAGGGATGAATGAGCAGTTCTTC. This gives the protein CSARHTGMNEQFF.

This clonotype has only a few counts. The genes are TRBV7-9 and TRBJ2-3; weak D call: TRBD1 (6 bases). Trimming left V 1 base short and J 6 bases short, with 20 bases between. Germline V gene lookup returns CDR1 SEHNR and CDR2 FQNEAQ (reference sequence). The CDR3 totals 17 residues. This chain's CDR3 is CASSLGWAGELADTQYF. The CDR3 DNA is TGTGCCAGCAGCTTAGGTTGGGCAGGGGAGTTGGCGGATACGCAGTATTTT.

The chain couples TRBV19 to TRBJ1-5, with a weak D call TRBD1 (5 bases). Germline V CDR1 and CDR2: LNHDA, SQIVND (reference sequence). V was clipped by 5 bases and J by 3 bases, with 14 bases between them. The CDR3 spans 15 residues. The CDR3 DNA is TGTGCCAGTAGTCGTCCCGACAGAAACAATCAGCCCCAGCATTTT. It codes for CASSRPDRNNQPQHF.

This clonotype was seen many times. V is TRBV7-6 and J is TRBJ2-7, with a possible D match to TRBD2 (5 bases). The germline V and J ends were trimmed by 5 bases and 3 bases, with 14 bases remaining between them. The CDR3 is 14 amino acids. In germline, CDR1 is SGHVS, CDR2 FNYEAQ. CDR3 bases: TGTGCCAGCAGCGAGCTTAGAGGGCACTACGAGCAGTACTTC. Amino acid sequence: CASSELRGHYEQYF.

This clonotype was found many times. The genes are TRBV7-3 and TRBJ1-5; no definite D call. V lost 4 bases and J lost 0, with 7 bases in between. The germline gives CDR1 SGHTA, CDR2 FQGTGA. This CDR3 has 14 amino acids. The CDR3 region is CASSSGVSNQPQHF. CDR3 sequence (DNA): TGTGCCAGCAGCTCAGGAGTTAGCAATCAGCCCCAGCATTTT.

Comments on this clonotype: A much larger clone differs from this one at a single base, so this may be a read error. The CDR3 carries no conserved terminal phenylalanine or tryptophan, so it likely arises from a read error. The CDR3 nucleotides read TGCGCCAGCAGCGCGGGAGGGTACAATGAGCAGTTCTCC. Protein product: CASSAGGYNEQFS. The rearrangement joins TRBV5-1 to TRBJ2-1; TRBD2 agrees at 9 bases. The CDR3 spans 13 residues. Germline V gives CDR1 SGHRS, CDR2 YFSETQ. After removal of 4 bases from V and 4 bases from J, the junction contained 0 bases not matched to a gene.

This clonotype has a count of ten or more. The junction does not match germline at one end; this may be a read error. The rearrangement uses TRBV5-1 and TRBJ2-1, with unresolved D. This CDR3 has 12 residues. Germline-derived CDR1 and CDR2 are SGHRS and YFSETQ. The CDR3 here is CASSPAGNEQFF. The CDR3, as DNA: TGTGCCAGCAGCCCCGCAGGCAATGAGCAGTTCTTC.

This clonotype was detected many times. The chain links TRBV6-1 to TRBJ1-1; D not certain. Germline V gives CDR1 MNHNS, CDR2 SASEGT. CDR3 length: 11 residues. With 5 bases removed from V and 10 bases from J, the gap between germline ends came to 11 bases. CDR3 coding DNA: TGTGCCAGCAGTAGGATGTCCGGAGCTTTCTTT. Its protein is CASSRMSGAFF.

This clonotype was detected ten times or more. This chain uses TRBV12-3 or TRBV12-4 with TRBJ1-1; tentatively, D is TRBD1 (5 bases). The CDR3 is 14 residues long. V lost 7 bases to trimming and J lost 0 bases, with 12 bases between them. CDR3 in DNA: TGTGCCAGCATGTGGGGACTGATGAACACTGAAGCTTTCTTT. Its protein product is CASMWGLMNTEAFF.